These T cell receptor beta chains were read from a single sample in a study of CD8+CD57+ T cells in acquired aplastic anemia. TCRdb reprocessed the reads via MiXCR and lists one record per CDR3 protein. This sample has under 200,000 distinct CDR3 sequences, with roughly 50% found just once. The sequenced sample was sorted CD4+, CD8+, or CD8+CD57+ T cells (not recorded which) from PBMCs. These receptor sequences come from a human donor with aplastic anemia. CDR3s include the opening cysteine and the closing phenylalanine or tryptophan. A D gene is named only where the DNA matches it firmly. Size is omitted from some rows. Given values are once, few, many or a class for expanded clones.

abundance	d_gene	v_gene	j_gene	CDR3aa	CDR3nt
once	NA	TRBV3-1	TRBJ2-5	CASSQAERASYF	TGTGCCAGCAGCCAAGCCGAGCGGGCGTCTTACTTC
NA	NA	TRBV24-1	TRBJ1-2	CATSDSARDAGYTF	TGTGCCACCAGTGATTCGGCGAGGGACGCTGGCTACACCTTC
NA	NA	TRBV7-2	TRBJ2-5	CASSLQVSGPQETQYF	TGTGCCAGCAGCTTGCAGGTTAGCGGTCCTCAAGAGACCCAGTACTTC
few	NA	TRBV27	TRBJ1-5	CASRGGRNNQPQHF	TGTGCCAGCAGGGGGGGACGGAACAATCAGCCCCAGCATTTT
NA	TRBD1	TRBV7-6	TRBJ2-7	CASSSDRVHYEQYF	TGTGCCAGCAGCTCGGACAGGGTCCACTACGAGCAGTACTTC
few	NA	TRBV24-1	TRBJ2-7	CATSGDVRRRYEQYF	TGTGCCACCAGTGGCGATGTCAGGCGACGATACGAGCAGTACTTC
NA	NA	TRBV20-1	TRBJ2-6	CSAPTTANVLTF	TGCAGTGCCCCAACCACGGCCAACGTCCTGACTTTC
NA	TRBD2	TRBV16	TRBJ2-2	CASSQSKGYGGAPNTGELFF	TGTGCCAGCAGCCAATCGAAAGGCTACGGGGGGGCTCCGAACACCGGGGAGCTGTTTTTT
NA	NA	TRBV3-1	TRBJ2-3	CASSQDRGFRTDTQYF	TGTGCCAGCAGCCAAGATCGAGGGTTCCGAACAGATACGCAGTATTTT
many	TRBD1	TRBV25-1	TRBJ2-2	CASSDPRQGPAGELFF	TGTGCCAGCAGTGACCCAAGACAGGGCCCGGCCGGGGAGCTGTTTTTT
NA	NA	TRBV20-1	TRBJ2-3	CSAIRGGISSTDTQYF	TGCAGTGCTATTCGCGGAGGAATATCTAGCACAGATACGCAGTATTTT
NA	NA	TRBV5-1	TRBJ2-7	CASSLLSGSHEQYF	TGCGCCAGCAGCTTGCTTTCAGGGAGCCACGAGCAGTACTTC
many	TRBD1	TRBV4-3	TRBJ1-2	CASSRGTTGGDSYGYTF	TGCGCCAGCAGCCGGGGAACCACAGGGGGTGACAGCTATGGCTACACCTTC
many	NA	TRBV5-4	TRBJ1-5	CASSYPVGGLVKVDQPQHF	TGTGCCAGCAGCTACCCCGTGGGGGGGCTAGTAAAAGTGGATCAGCCCCAGCATTTT
many	TRBD2	TRBV5-1	TRBJ2-2	CASSPGTSLTGELFF	TGCGCCAGCAGCCCTGGGACTAGCCTCACCGGGGAGCTGTTTTTT
once	NA	TRBV2	TRBJ1-1	CASSADRNTEAFF	TGTGCCAGCAGTGCGGACCGGAACACTGAAGCTTTCTTT
few	NA	TRBV2	TRBJ1-1	CASSSSIGAGGSEAFF	TGTGCCAGCAGTTCATCAATTGGGGCCGGTGGGTCTGAAGCTTTCTTT
NA	NA	TRBV12-3/TRBV12-4	TRBJ2-7	CASSLARLSQGEQYF	TGTGCCAGCAGTTTAGCCCGACTGTCCCAGGGCGAGCAGTACTTC
NA	NA	TRBV5-5	TRBJ1-5	CASSLGVGAGNQPQHF	TGTGCCAGCAGCTTGGGGGTAGGGGCCGGCAATCAGCCCCAGCATTTT
few	TRBD1	TRBV10-2	TRBJ1-2	CASIGQGGYGYTF	TGCGCCAGCATAGGACAGGGAGGCTATGGCTACACCTTC
NA	NA	TRBV4-2	TRBJ2-7	CASSQDKGYEQYF	TGTGCCAGCAGCCAAGATAAGGGCTACGAGCAGTACTTC
NA	NA	TRBV24-1	TRBJ2-1	CATSDPDGNNEQFF	TGTGCCACCAGTGATCCCGACGGTAACAATGAGCAGTTCTTC
few	NA	TRBV7-2	TRBJ2-7	CASSFARSYEQYF	TGTGCCAGCAGCTTTGCGCGGTCCTACGAGCAGTACTTC
many	NA	TRBV9	TRBJ1-5	CASSVGPGNSNQPQHF	TGTGCCAGCAGCGTAGGCCCAGGGAATAGCAATCAGCCCCAGCATTTT
many	NA	TRBV19	TRBJ1-3	CASSAQGSGNTIYF	TGTGCCAGTAGTGCTCAGGGGTCTGGAAACACCATATATTTT
many	NA	TRBV5-6	TRBJ2-7	CASSSSGVGSYEQYF	TGTGCCAGCAGCTCCTCCGGGGTAGGCTCCTACGAGCAGTACTTC
few	TRBD1	TRBV28	TRBJ1-2	CASSPSGTGSIYGYTF	TGTGCCAGCAGTCCGTCCGGGACAGGGTCTATCTATGGCTACACCTTC
NA	TRBD2	TRBV19	TRBJ2-1	CASQRGGLDEQFF	TGTGCCAGTCAGCGGGGGGGCCTGGATGAGCAGTTCTTC
many	NA	TRBV19	TRBJ1-6	CASSLEMGYNSPLHF	TGTGCCAGTAGTCTCGAAATGGGGTATAATTCACCCCTCCACTTT
few	NA	TRBV20-1	TRBJ1-6	CSARDPQGHSPLHF	TGCAGTGCTAGAGACCCTCAGGGACATTCACCCCTCCACTTT
NA	TRBD1	TRBV15	TRBJ2-7	CATSRTGGTPTYEQYF	TGTGCCACCAGCAGAACAGGGGGCACCCCTACCTACGAGCAGTACTTC
many	TRBD1	TRBV6-1	TRBJ2-7	CASSQDRGYEQYF	TGTGCCAGCAGTCAGGACAGGGGCTACGAGCAGTACTTC
NA	NA	TRBV3-1	TRBJ2-1	CASSQGREGEQFF	TGTGCCAGCAGCCAAGGCAGGGAAGGGGAGCAGTTCTTC
NA	TRBD1	TRBV25-1	TRBJ2-2	CASSSGQVPGELFF	TGTGCCAGCAGTTCGGGACAGGTACCCGGGGAGCTGTTTTTT
many	NA	TRBV5-1	TRBJ2-7	CASSQNTGSGQPYEQYF	TGCGCCAGCAGCCAAAACACGGGATCTGGGCAGCCATACGAGCAGTACTTC
once	NA	TRBV6-1	TRBJ2-7	CAVQGIGGKYEQYF	TGTGCCGTTCAGGGCATAGGGGGTAAATACGAGCAGTACTTC
few	TRBD2	TRBV11-2	TRBJ2-1	CASSFLGEGRDEQFF	TGTGCCAGCAGCTTTCTTGGGGAGGGCCGCGATGAGCAGTTCTTC
NA	NA	TRBV7-8	TRBJ2-7	CASSLNIYEQYF	TGTGCCAGCAGCCTCAACATCTACGAGCAGTACTTC
NA	NA	TRBV5-1	TRBJ2-7	CASSWPTETYEQYF	TGCGCCAGCAGCTGGCCTACGGAGACCTACGAGCAGTACTTC
NA	TRBD2	TRBV7-2	TRBJ2-5	CASSLAIPGLAGPETQYF	TGTGCCAGCAGCTTAGCTATTCCGGGACTAGCAGGGCCAGAGACCCAGTACTTC
many	TRBD2	TRBV11-2	TRBJ2-2	CASSWTSGRTTSNTGELFF	TGTGCCAGCAGCTGGACTAGCGGGAGGACTACTTCGAACACCGGGGAGCTGTTTTTT
many	TRBD2	TRBV14	TRBJ2-7	CASSLYSPAGGSRYEQYF	TGTGCCAGCAGCCTTTACTCCCCCGCGGGCGGGAGTCGTTACGAGCAGTACTTC
NA	NA	TRBV24-1	TRBJ1-2	CATSDSIGGNYGYTF	TGTGCCACCAGTGATTCGATAGGTGGAAACTATGGCTACACCTTC
many	NA	TRBV7-9	TRBJ1-6	CASSSNLGVNSPLHF	TGTGCCAGCAGCTCCAACTTGGGAGTTAATTCACCCCTCCACTTT
NA	NA	TRBV24-1	TRBJ2-7	CASSDMAPGEQYF	TGTGCCAGCAGTGATATGGCTCCTGGCGAGCAGTACTTC
few	TRBD1	TRBV20-1	TRBJ2-7	CSAKDRGDYEQYF	TGCAGTGCTAAGGACAGGGGTGACTACGAGCAGTACTTC
NA	NA	TRBV7-2	TRBJ2-7	CASSPWDSCEQYF	TGTGCCAGCAGCCCTTGGGACTCCTGCGAGCAGTACTTC
many	TRBD1	TRBV15	TRBJ1-3	CATSPEGQGAVGNTIYF	TGTGCCACCAGCCCTGAGGGACAGGGAGCGGTGGGAAACACCATATATTTT